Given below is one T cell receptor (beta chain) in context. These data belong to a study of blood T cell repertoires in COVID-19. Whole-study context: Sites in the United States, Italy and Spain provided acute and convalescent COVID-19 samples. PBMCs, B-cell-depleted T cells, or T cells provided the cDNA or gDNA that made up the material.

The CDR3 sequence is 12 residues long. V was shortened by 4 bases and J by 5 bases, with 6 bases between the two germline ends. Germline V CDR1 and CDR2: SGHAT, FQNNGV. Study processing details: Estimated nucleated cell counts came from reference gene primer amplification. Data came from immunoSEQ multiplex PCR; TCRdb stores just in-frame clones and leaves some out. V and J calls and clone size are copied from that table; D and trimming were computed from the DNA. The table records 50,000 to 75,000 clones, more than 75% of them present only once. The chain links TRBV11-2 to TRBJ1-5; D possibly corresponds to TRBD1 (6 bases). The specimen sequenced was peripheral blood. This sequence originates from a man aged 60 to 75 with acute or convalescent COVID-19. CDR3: CASSSGDQPQHF. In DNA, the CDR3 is TGTGCCAGCAGCTCAGGGGATCAGCCCCAGCATTTT.